Included here is one TCR beta chain sequence, with context. As yet, its antigen is unknown. RNA, once extracted, was reverse transcribed into cDNA for use as the sequencing template. The table came from immunoSEQ multiplex PCR; TCRdb's copy has only in-frame clones and leaves some out. The table lists around 140,000 clones, roughly 61% of them singletons, with roughly 6.7% in the top ten. The germline V gene encodes CDR1 MNHNS and CDR2 SASEGT. With 6 bases removed from V and 7 bases from J, the gap between germline ends came to 11 bases. The CDR3 has 12 residues. Alopecia areata patients provided lesional scalp punch biopsies and peripheral blood, both collected for the study. This sample is drawn from a study of CD8+ T cells in alopecia areata. About the research overall: In an open-label trial, patients got 5 to 10 mg tofacitinib twice daily.

Study results and caveats: In patients, TCRs were shared less clearly than in mice, and HLA may possibly be involved. It was lesional scalp, especially alopecia totalis/universalis, that showed higher clonality than normal scalp.

This sequence was found in a human donor with alopecia areata. This sequence joins TRBV6-1 and TRBJ2-3, with a possible D match to TRBD2 (6 bases). The starting material was CD4+ T cells sorted from blood, obtained at week 0. CDR3 amino acids: CASRTGVNTQYF. In DNA form, the CDR3 reads TGTGCCAGCAGGACGGGGGTGAATACGCAGTATTTT.